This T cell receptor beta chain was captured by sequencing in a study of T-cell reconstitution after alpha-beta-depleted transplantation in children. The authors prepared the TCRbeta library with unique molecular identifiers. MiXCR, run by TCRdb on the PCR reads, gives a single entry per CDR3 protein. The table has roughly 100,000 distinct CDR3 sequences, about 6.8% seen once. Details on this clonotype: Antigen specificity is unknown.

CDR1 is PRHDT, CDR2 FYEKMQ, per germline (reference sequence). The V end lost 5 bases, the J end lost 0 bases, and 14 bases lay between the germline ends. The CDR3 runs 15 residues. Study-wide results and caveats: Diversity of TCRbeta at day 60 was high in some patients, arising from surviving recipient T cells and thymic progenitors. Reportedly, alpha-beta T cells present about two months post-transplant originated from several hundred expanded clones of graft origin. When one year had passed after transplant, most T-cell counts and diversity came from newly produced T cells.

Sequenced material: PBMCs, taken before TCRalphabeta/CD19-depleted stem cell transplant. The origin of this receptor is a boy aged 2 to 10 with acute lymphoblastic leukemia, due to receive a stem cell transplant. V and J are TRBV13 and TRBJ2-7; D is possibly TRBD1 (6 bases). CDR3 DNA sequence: TGTGCCAGCAGCCGAGGGGGTAGGGGCTCCTACGAGCAGTACTTC. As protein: CASSRGGRGSYEQYF.